This TCR beta chain stems from a study of vaccination effects on CD4 cells after COVID-19. Remarks on this clone: Antigen unknown.

Between the trimmed V and J ends, which lost 0 bases and 1 base, there was a span of 10 bases. The germline V gene encodes CDR1 SGHRS and CDR2 YFSETQ. The length of the CDR3 is 16 residues. Antigen-specific CD4+ T cells were first expanded with viral peptide pools by the ViraFEST assay and only then sequenced. The authors isolated CD4+ T cells after about eleven days of culture. According to the study, vaccine recipients showed no prior SARS-CoV-2 infection and negative nucleocapsid antibodies. The authors replaced half the medium with IL-2 medium on days 3 and 7. Study-wide findings and caveats: In vaccinees who were healthy, merely 1 out of 255 vaccine-induced clones cross-reacted with common cold coronaviruses. Clonal contraction was marked in infection- and vaccine-induced clones late after vaccination.

Generated by immunoSEQ multiplex PCR, the TCRdb table keeps only in-frame clones and is missing some. The sample carries about 52,000 clones, roughly three quarters recorded once. The sequence was collected from a human donor who received a COVID-19 vaccine. V and J are TRBV5-1 and TRBJ2-2; possibly TRBD2 for D (5 bases). The material was CD4+ T cells from PBMCs cultured with HCoV-OC43 spike peptides, obtained before COVID-19 vaccination. Documented subset: HCoV-OC43 spike overlapping peptide pool stimulation. The CDR3 bases are TGCGCCAGCAGCTTGGGGCTAGCAGGGAACACCGGGGAGCTGTTTTTT. This translates into CASSLGLAGNTGELFF.